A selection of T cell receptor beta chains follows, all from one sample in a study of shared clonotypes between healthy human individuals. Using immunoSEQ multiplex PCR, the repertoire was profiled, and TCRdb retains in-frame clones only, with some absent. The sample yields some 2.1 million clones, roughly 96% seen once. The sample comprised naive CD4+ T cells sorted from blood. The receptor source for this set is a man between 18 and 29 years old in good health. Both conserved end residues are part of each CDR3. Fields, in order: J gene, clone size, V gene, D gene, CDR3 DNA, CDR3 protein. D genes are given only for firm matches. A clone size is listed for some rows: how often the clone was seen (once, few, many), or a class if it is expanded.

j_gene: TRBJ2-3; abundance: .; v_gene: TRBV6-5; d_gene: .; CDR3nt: TGTGCCAGCAGTTACTCGAGGAGATACTTCACAGATACGCAGTATTTT; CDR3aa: CASSYSRRYFTDTQYF
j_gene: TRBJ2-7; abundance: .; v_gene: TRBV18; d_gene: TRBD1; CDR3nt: TGTGCCAGCTCCCTAGGACAGGCCGGTTCCTACGAGCAGTACTTC; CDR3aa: CASSLGQAGSYEQYF
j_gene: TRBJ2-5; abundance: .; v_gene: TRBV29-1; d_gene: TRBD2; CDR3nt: TGCAGCGTTGGGGGGAGACTAGCGGTACAAGAGACCCAGTACTTC; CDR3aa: CSVGGRLAVQETQYF
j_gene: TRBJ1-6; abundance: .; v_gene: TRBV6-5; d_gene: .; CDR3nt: TGTGCCAGCAGTTACTCAGATGGGGGGAATTCACCCCTCCACTTT; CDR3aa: CASSYSDGGNSPLHF
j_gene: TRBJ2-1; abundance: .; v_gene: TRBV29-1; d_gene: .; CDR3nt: TGCAGCGTTGAGGGGAGGCTTGCCTACAATGAGCAGTTCTTC; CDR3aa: CSVEGRLAYNEQFF
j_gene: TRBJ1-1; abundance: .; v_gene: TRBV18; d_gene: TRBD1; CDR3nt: TGTGCCAGCTCACCAGACAGGGGTAGGACTGAAGCTTTCTTT; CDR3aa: CASSPDRGRTEAFF
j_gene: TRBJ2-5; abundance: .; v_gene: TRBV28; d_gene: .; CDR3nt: TGTGCCAGCAGTGAAACCGGACAGACTAAGGAAGAGACCCAGTACTTC; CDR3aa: CASSETGQTKEETQYF
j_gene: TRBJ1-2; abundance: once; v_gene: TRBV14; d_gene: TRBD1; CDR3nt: TGTGCCAGCAGCCAAGATGGCAGGGGGCTAGGCTATGGCTACACCTTC; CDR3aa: CASSQDGRGLGYGYTF
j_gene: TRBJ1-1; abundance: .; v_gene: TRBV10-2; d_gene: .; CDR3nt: TGCGCCAGCAGGTTCGCAGCGGGAACTGAAGCTTTCTTT; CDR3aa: CASRFAAGTEAFF
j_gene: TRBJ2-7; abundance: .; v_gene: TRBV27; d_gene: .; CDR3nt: TGTGCCAGCAGCCTGAGGGGTGGATACGAGCAGTACTTC; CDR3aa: CASSLRGGYEQYF
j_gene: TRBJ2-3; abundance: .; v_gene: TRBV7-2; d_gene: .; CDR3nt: TGTGCCAGCAGCACTCGGGAAGGTACGCAGTATTTT; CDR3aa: CASSTREGTQYF
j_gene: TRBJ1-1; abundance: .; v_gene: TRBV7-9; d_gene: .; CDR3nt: TGTGCCAGCAGCCAACCAAAGGGCTCGAACACTGAAGCTTTCTTT; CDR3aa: CASSQPKGSNTEAFF
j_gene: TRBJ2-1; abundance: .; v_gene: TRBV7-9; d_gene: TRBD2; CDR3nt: TGTGCCAGCAGCTCACTAGCGGGGGGGCTCGGCTCCTACAATGAGCAGTTCTTC; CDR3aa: CASSSLAGGLGSYNEQFF
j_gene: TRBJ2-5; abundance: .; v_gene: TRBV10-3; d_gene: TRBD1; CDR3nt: TGTGCCATCAGTGAGTCAAGGACAGGGACGGGGGAAGAGACCCAGTACTTC; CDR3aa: CAISESRTGTGEETQYF
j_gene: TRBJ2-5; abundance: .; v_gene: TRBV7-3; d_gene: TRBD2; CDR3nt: TGTGCCAGCAGCATAACCCGGACTAGCGGGGGCCAAGAGACCCAGTACTTC; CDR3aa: CASSITRTSGGQETQYF
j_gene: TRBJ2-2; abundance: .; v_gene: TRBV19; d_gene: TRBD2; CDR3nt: TGTGCCACCGGGACTATCTCCACCGGGGAGCTGTTTTTT; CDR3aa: CATGTISTGELFF
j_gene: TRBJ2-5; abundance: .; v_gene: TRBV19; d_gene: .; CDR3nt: TGTGCCAGTAGTATCGGGTACCAAGAGACCCAGTACTTC; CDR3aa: CASSIGYQETQYF
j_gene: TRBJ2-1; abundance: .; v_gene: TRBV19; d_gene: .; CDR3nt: TGTGCCAGTTCCCTTATCGCTAGTGAGCAGTTCTTC; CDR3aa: CASSLIASEQFF
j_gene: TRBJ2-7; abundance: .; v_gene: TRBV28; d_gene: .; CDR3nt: TGTGCCAGCAGTACAGATGACTACGAGCAGTACTTC; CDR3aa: CASSTDDYEQYF
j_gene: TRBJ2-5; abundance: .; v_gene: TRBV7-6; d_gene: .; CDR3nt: TGTGCCAGCAGCTTACACGGCAGTCAAGAGACCCAGTACTTC; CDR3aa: CASSLHGSQETQYF
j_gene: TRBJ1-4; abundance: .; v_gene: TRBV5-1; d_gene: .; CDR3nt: TGCGCCAGCAGCTCCAACAGTGCCACTAATGAAAAACTGTTTTTT; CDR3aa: CASSSNSATNEKLFF
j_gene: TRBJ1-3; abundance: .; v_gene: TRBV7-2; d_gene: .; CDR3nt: TGTGCCAGCAGCGAGACAGAATTTGCCGGGGGAAACACCATATATTTT; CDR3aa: CASSETEFAGGNTIYF
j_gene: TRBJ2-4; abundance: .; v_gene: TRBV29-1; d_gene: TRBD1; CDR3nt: TGCAGCCCGAAGGGCCGTTCAACACAGGGGTCCGTAGCCAAAAACATTCAGTACTTC; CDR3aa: CSPKGRSTQGSVAKNIQYF
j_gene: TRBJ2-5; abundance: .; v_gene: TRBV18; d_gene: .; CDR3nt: TGTGCCAGCTCACCAAATCTGGAGACCCAGTACTTC; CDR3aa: CASSPNLETQYF
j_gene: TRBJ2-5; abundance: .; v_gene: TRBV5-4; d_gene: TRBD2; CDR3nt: TGTGCCAGCAGCTTGGCGGGCAGCGGGGACCACTCAGGGACCCAGTACTTC; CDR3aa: CASSLAGSGDHSGTQYF
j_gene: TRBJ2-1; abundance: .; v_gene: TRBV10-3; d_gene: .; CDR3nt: TGTGCCATCAGTGAATTAAATGAGCAGTTCTTC; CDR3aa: CAISELNEQFF
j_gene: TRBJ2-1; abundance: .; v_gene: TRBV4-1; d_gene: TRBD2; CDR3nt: TGCGCCAGCAGCCAAGGGGGACTAGCTTCCTACAATGAGCAGTTCTTC; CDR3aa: CASSQGGLASYNEQFF
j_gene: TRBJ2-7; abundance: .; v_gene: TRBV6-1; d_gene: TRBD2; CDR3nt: TGTGCCAGCAGTTTCGAGCGGGGCTACGAGCAGTACTTC; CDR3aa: CASSFERGYEQYF
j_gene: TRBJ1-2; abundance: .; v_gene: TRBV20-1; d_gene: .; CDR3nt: TGCAGTGCTAGAGTTAGCTATGGCTACACCTTC; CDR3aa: CSARVSYGYTF
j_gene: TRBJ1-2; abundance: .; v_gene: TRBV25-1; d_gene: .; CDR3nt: TGTGCCAGCAGTGAATATCCCGCCGGTGGCTACACCTTC; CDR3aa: CASSEYPAGGYTF
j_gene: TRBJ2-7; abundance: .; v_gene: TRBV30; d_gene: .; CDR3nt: TGTGCCTTCGAAGGGGGTGGGACCTACGAGCAGTACTTC; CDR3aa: CAFEGGGTYEQYF
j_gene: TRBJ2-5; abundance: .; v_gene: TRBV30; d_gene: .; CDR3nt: TGTGCCTGGTCTTATGGGCACAGCCTACAAGAGACCCAGTACTTC; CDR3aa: CAWSYGHSLQETQYF
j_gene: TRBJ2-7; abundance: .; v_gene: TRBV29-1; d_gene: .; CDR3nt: TGCAGCGTCGGCGAAGGCAGGCCCTACGAGCAGTACTTC; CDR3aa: CSVGEGRPYEQYF
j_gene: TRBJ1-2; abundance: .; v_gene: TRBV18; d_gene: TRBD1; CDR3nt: TGTGCCAGCTCACCAAACAGGGGTGAAGGCTACACCTTC; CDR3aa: CASSPNRGEGYTF
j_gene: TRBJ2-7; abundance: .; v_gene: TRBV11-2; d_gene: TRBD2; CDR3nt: TGTGCCAGCAGCCTCTTGACTAGCGGGGGAGCCTACGAGCAGTACTTC; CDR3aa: CASSLLTSGGAYEQYF
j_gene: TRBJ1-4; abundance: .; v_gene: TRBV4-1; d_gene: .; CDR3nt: TGCGCCAGCAGCCAAGATCTACAGGGAACTAATGAAAAACTGTTTTTT; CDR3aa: CASSQDLQGTNEKLFF
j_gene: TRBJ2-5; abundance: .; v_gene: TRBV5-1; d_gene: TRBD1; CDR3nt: TGCGCCAGCAGCTTGGCCAGGGACAGTCAAGAGACCCAGTACTTC; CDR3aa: CASSLARDSQETQYF
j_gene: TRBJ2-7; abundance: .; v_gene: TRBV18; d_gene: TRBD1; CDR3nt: TGTGCCAGCTTCCGACAGGGGCCCTACGAGCAGTACTTC; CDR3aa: CASFRQGPYEQYF
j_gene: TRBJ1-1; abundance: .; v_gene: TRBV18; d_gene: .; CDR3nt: TGTGCCAGCTCATCCCAAGGGGGGAACACTGAAGCTTTCTTT; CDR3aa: CASSSQGGNTEAFF
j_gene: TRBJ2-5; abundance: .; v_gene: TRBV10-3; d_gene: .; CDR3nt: TGTGCCATCACGGGCTCAGAGAGGGAGACCCAGTACTTC; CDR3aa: CAITGSERETQYF
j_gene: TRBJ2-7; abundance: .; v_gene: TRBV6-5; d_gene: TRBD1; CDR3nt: TGTGCCAGCACCGGACAGGGCTACGAGCAGTACTTC; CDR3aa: CASTGQGYEQYF
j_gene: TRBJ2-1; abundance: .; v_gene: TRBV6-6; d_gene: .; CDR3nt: TGTGCCAGCAGTTACGGGGGATCCTACAATGAGCAGTTCTTC; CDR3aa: CASSYGGSYNEQFF
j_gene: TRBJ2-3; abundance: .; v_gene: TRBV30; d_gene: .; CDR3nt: TGTGCCTGGAGTGTAAACCCCATGGGGTGGAGAGGCACAGATACGCAGTATTTT; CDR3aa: CAWSVNPMGWRGTDTQYF
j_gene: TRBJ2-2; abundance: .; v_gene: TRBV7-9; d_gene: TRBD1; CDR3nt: TGTGCCAGCACGCAGAGGTCGGGACAGAGCACCGGGGAGCTGTTTTTT; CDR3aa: CASTQRSGQSTGELFF
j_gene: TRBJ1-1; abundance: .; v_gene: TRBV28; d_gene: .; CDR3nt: TGTGCCAGCTTAACGGGGACTGAAGCTTTCTTT; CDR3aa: CASLTGTEAFF
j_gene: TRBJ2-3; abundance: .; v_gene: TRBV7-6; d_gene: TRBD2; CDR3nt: TGTGCCAGCAGCTCAGTGGGCCTAGCGGGCACAGATACGCAGTATTTT; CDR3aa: CASSSVGLAGTDTQYF
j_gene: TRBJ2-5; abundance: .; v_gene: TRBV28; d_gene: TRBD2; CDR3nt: TGTGCCAGCAGTTTACCCTCCGGGAGCGGGGGGCGAGAGACCCAGTACTTC; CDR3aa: CASSLPSGSGGRETQYF
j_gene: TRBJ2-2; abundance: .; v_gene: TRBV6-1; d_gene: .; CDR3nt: TGTGCCAGCAGTGAACCCGGGGAGCGCGCCGGGGAGCTGTTTTTT; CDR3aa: CASSEPGERAGELFF
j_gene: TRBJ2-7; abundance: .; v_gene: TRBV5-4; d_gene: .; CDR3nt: TGTGCCAGCAGCTTGGCCACGGCAGGGGTTTCCTACGAGCAGTACTTC; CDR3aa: CASSLATAGVSYEQYF
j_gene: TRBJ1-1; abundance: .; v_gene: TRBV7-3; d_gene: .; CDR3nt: TGTGCCAGCAGCTTACGTCCGAACACTGAAGCTTTCTTT; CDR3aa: CASSLRPNTEAFF
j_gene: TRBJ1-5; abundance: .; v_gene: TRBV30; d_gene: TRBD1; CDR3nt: TGTGCCTGGAGTGAGGGGGCAGGCCCTAATCAGCCCCAGCATTTT; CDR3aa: CAWSEGAGPNQPQHF
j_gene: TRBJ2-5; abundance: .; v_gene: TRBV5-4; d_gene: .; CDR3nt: TGTGCCAGCAGCTCCGCCGGGCTCGAGACCCAGTACTTC; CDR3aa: CASSSAGLETQYF
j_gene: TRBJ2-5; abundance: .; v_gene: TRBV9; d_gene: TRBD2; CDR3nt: TGTGCCAGCAGCGTGGGACTAGCGGTCCAAGAGACCCAGTACTTC; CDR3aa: CASSVGLAVQETQYF
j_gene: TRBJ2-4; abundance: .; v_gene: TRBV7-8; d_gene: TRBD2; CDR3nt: TGTGCCAGCAGCTTTAAGCCCGGGACTAGGAGAAACATTCAGTACTTC; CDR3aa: CASSFKPGTRRNIQYF
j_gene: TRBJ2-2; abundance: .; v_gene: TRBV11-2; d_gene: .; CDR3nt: TGTGCCAGCAGCTTTCAGGGAACCGGGGAGCTGTTTTTT; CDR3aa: CASSFQGTGELFF